The source of this TCR beta chain is a study of radiotherapy plus CTLA-4 blockade in lung cancer. Receiving focal radiation plus CTLA-4 blockade with ipilimumab were patients who had chemo-refractory metastatic non-small-cell lung cancer. Findings and caveats of the study: Response, reportedly, was best predicted by interferon-beta along with early blood T cell clone dynamics. Peripheral blood showed expansion of tumor-derived TCR clones after radiotherapy and ipilimumab.

Note on this clone: What it binds is unknown.

The table came from immunoSEQ multiplex PCR; TCRdb's copy has only in-frame clones and leaves some out. The table has some 110,000 clones, over 65% seen once. The germline gives CDR1 SGDLS, CDR2 YYNGEE. CDR3 length: 15 amino acids. With 3 bases removed from V and 8 bases from J, the gap between germline ends came to 15 bases. The sequence was obtained from a human donor with non-small cell lung cancer that progressed on radiotherapy plus ipilimumab. Some clones in this sample may be carry-over from other donors' samples. The J gene is TRBJ1-6, the V gene TRBV9; D gene unclear. The material sequenced was peripheral blood, taken from a patient treated with radiotherapy plus ipilimumab. The CDR3, as DNA: TGTGCCAGCAGCGAAGGCGGTCTTTGGGATTCACCCCTCCACTTT. Translated, it gives CASSEGGLWDSPLHF.